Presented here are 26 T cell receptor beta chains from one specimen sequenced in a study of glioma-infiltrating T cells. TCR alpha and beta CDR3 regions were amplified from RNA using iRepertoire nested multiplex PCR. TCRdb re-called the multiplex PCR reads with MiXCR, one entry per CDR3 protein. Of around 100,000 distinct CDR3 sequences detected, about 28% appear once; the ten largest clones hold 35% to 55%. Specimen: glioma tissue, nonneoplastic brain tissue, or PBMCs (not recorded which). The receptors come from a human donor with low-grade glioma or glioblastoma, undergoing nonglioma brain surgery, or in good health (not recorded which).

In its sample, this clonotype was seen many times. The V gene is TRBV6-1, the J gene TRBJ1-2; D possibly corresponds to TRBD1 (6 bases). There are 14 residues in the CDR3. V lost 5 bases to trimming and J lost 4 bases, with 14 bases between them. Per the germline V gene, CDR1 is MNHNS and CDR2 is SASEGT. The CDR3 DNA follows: TGTGCCAGCAGTTCCCCAGGGGAGGGCTATGGCTACACCTTC. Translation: CASSSPGEGYGYTF.

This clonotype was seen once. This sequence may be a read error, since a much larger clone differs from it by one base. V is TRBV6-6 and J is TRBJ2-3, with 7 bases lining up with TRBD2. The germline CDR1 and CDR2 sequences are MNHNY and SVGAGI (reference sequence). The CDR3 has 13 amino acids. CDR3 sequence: CTSERGGTDTQYF. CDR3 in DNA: TGTACCAGTGAGCGGGGCGGCACAGATACGCAGTATTTT.

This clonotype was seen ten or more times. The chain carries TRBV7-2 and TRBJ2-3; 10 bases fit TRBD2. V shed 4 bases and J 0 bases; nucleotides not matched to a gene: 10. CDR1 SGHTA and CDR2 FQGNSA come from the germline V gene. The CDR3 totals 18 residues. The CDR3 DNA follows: TGTGCCAGCAGCTGGCGGGCCGGGACTAGCGTTAGCACAGATACGCAGTATTTT. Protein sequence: CASSWRAGTSVSTDTQYF.

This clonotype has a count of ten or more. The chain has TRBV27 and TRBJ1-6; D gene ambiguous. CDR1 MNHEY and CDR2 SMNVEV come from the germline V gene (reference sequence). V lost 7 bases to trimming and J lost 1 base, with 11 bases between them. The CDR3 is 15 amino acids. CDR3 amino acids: CASTPEGSYNSPLHF. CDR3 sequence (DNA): TGTGCCAGCACCCCGGAAGGGTCCTATAATTCACCCCTCCACTTT.

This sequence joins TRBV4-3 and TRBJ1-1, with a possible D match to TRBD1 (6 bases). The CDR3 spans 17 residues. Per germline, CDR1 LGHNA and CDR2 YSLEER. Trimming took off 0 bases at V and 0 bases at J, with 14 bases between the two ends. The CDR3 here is CASSQDHRGGLNTEAFF. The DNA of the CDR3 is TGCGCCAGCAGCCAAGATCATCGGGGGGGGCTGAACACTGAAGCTTTCTTT.

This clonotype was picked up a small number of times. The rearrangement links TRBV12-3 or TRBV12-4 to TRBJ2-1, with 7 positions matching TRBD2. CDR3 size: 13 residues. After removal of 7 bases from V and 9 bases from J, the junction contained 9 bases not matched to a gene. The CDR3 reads CASKPAGLREQFF. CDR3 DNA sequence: TGTGCCAGCAAACCAGCGGGGCTCCGTGAGCAGTTCTTC.

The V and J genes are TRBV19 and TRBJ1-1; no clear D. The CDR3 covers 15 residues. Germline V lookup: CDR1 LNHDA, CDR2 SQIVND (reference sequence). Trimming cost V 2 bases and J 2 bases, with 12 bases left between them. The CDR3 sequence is CASSIKRPGNTEAFF. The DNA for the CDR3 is TGTGCCAGTAGTATAAAGCGGCCAGGAAACACTGAAGCTTTCTTT.

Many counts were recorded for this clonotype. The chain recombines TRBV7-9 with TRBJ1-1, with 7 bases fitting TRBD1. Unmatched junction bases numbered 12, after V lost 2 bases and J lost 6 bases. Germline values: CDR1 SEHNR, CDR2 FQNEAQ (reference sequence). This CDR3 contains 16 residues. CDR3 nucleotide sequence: TGTGCCAGCAGCTTACTGGGGACCCACAGGGGCGCTGAAGCTTTCTTT. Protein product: CASSLLGTHRGAEAFF.

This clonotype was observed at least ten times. The CDR3 DNA follows: TGTGCCAGCAAGGGGAGCCCATATAGCAATCAGCCCCAGCATTTT. This translates into CASKGSPYSNQPQHF. V gene TRBV2 combines with J gene TRBJ1-5; D may be TRBD1 (5 bases). The CDR3 is 15 amino acids. Trimming shortened V by 7 bases and J by 0 bases, and 13 bases separated the two germline ends. The germline CDR1 and CDR2 sequences are SNHLY and FYNNEI.

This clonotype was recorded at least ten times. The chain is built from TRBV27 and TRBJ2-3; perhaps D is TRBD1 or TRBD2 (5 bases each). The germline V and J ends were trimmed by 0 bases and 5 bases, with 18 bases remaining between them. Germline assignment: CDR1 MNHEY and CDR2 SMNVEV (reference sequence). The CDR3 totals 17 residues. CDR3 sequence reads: CASSLSSLGRGRDTQYF. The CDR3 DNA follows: TGTGCCAGCAGTTTATCGAGTTTGGGACGCGGACGAGATACGCAGTATTTT.

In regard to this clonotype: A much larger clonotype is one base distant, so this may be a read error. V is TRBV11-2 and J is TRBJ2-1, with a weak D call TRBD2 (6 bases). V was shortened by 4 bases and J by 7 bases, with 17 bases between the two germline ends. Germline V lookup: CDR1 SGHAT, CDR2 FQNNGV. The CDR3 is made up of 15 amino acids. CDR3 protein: CASSSTSRVGNEQFF. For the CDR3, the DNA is TGTGCCAGCAGCTCCACTAGCAGGGTGGGAAATGAGCAGTTCTTC.

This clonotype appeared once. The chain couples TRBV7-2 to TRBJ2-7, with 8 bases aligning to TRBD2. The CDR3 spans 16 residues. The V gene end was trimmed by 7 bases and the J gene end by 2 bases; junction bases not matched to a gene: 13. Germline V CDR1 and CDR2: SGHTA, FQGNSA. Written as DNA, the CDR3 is TGTGCCAGCAAAGAGCCAGCGGGGGCAAGGACCTACGAGCAGTACTTC. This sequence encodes CASKEPAGARTYEQYF.

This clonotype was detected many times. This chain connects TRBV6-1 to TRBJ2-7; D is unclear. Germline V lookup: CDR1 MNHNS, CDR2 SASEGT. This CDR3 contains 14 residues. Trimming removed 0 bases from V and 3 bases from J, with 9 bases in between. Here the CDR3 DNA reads TGTGCCAGCAGTGAAGCGCGCCCGTTCTACGAGCAGTACTTC. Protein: CASSEARPFYEQYF.

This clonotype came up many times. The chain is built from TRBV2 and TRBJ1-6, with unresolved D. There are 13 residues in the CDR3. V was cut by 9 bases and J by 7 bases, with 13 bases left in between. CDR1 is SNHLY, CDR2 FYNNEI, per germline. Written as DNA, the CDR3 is TGTGCCAGTGCAAGAACGTGGAATTCACCCCTCCACTTT. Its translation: CASARTWNSPLHF. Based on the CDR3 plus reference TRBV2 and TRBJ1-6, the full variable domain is EPEVTQTPSHQVTQMGQEVILRCVPISNHLYFYWYRQILGQKVEFLVSFYNNEISEKSEIFDDQFSVERPDGSNFTLKIRSTKLEDSAMYFCASARTWNSPLHFGNGTRLTVT.

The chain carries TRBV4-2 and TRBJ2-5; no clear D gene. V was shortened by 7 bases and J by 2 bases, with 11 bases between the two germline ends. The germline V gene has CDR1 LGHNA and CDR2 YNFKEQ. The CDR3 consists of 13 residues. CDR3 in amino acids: CASIRLEQETQYF. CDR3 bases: TGTGCCAGCATCCGGCTCGAGCAAGAGACCCAGTACTTC.

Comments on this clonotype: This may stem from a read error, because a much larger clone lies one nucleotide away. The DNA of the CDR3 is TGTGCCACCAGCAGAAATTGGGGACAGTTCAATCAGCACCAGCATTTT. Protein sequence: CATSRNWGQFNQHQHF. This chain uses TRBV15 with TRBJ1-5; 7 bases match TRBD1. The germline CDR1 and CDR2 sequences are LNHNV and YYDKDF (reference sequence). The CDR3 loop spans 16 amino acids.

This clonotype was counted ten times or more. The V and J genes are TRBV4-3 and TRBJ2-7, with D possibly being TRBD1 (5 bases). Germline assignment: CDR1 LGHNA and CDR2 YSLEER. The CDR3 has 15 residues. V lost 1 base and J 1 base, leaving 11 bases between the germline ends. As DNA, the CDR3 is TGCGCCAGCAGCCAAGCGATGCAGGGATCCTACGAGCAGTACTTC. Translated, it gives CASSQAMQGSYEQYF.

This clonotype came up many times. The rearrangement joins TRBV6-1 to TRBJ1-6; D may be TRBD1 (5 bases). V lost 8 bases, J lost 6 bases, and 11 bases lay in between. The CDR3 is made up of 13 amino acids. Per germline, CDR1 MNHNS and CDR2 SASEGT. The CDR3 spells CASDGAGNSPLHF. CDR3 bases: TGTGCCAGCGACGGGGCGGGTAATTCACCCCTCCACTTT.

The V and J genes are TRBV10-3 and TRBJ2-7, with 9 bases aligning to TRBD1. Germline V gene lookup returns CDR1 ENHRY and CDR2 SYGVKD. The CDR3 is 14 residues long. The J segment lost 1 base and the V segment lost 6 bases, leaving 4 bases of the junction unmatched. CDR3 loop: CAISRDRESYEQYF. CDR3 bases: TGTGCCATCAGCCGGGACAGGGAGTCCTACGAGCAGTACTTC.

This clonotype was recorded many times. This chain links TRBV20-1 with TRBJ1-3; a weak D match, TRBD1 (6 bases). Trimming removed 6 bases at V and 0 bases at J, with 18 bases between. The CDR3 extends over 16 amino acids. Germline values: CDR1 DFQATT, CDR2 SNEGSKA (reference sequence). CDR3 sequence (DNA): TGCAGTGCATACGACCTACAGGGCCACTCTGGAAACACCATATATTTT. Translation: CSAYDLQGHSGNTIYF.

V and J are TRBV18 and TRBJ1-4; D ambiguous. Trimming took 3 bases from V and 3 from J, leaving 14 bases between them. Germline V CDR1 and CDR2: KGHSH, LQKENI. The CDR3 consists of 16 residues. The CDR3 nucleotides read TGTGCCAGCTCACCGAACTCGGGGTCGGCTAATGAAAAACTGTTTTTT. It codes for CASSPNSGSANEKLFF.

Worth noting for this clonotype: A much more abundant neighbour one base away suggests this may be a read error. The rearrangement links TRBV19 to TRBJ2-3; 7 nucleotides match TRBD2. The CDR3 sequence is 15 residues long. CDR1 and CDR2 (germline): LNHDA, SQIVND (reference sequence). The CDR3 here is CSSSITAGNTDTQYF. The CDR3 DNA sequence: TGTTCCAGTAGTATAACAGCGGGGAACACAGATACGCAGTATTTT.

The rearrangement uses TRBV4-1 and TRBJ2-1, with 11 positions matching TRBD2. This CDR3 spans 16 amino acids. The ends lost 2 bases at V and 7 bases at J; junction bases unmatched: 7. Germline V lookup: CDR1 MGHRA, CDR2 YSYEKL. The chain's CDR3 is CASSQTGTSGRNEQFF. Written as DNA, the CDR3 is TGCGCCAGCAGCCAAACCGGGACTAGCGGTCGAAATGAGCAGTTCTTC.

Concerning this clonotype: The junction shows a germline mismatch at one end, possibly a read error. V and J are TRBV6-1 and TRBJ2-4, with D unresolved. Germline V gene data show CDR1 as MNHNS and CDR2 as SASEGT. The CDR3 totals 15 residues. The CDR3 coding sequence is TGTGCCAGCAGTATACCCGGCTTAGCCAAAAACGTTCAGCACTTC. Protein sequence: CASSIPGLAKNVQHF.

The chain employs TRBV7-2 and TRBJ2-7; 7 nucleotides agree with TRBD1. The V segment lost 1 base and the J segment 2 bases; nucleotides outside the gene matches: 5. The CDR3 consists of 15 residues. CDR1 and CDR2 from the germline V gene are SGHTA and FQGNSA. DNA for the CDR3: TGTGCCAGCAGCTTAGAGTCAGGGGGTACCTACGAGCAGTACTTC. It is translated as CASSLESGGTYEQYF. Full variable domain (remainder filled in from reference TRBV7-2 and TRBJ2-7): GAGVSQSPSNKVTEKGKDVELRCDPISGHTALYWYRQSLGQGLEFLIYFQGNSAPDKSGLPSDRFSAERTGGSVSTLTIQRTQQEDSAVYLCASSLESGGTYEQYFGPGTRLTVT.

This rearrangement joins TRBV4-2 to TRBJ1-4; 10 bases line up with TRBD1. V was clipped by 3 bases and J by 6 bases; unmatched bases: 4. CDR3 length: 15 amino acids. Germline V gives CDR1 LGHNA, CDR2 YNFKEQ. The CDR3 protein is CASSHPGTGDEKLFF. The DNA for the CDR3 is TGTGCCAGCAGCCACCCCGGGACAGGGGATGAAAAACTGTTTTTT.